What follows is one T cell receptor (beta chain) and its context. A much more abundant neighbour one base away suggests this may be a read error. TCR beta cDNA was made from 450 to 500 ng total RNA with a constant-region primer. Three-round nested multiplex PCR performed with slightly modified ARM-PCR produced the TCR beta libraries. Both of the initial two PCR rounds ran for roughly 11 cycles and employed TRBV1-TRBV30 forward primers alongside a C-beta reverse primer. TCRdb fed the multiplex PCR reads into MiXCR, producing one record per CDR3 protein. The data hold roughly 190,000 distinct CDR3 sequences, with around 81% observed a single time. This CDR3 has 16 residues. The V gene's germline CDR1 is SEHNR and CDR2 FQNEAQ (reference sequence). V shed 5 bases, J shed 5 bases, and the junction held 9 bases outside the gene matches. Co-extraction of both nucleic acids (RNA and DNA) used about 18-31 mg of unsorted bulk tissue.

The data stem from a study of tumor-infiltrating lymphocytes in primary liver carcinoma. Study-wide context: Lesions, classed as T1-T3 N0M0, spanned about 4.2 to 11 cm across. Per sample, productive TCRbeta reads numbered roughly 3.5 to 7.13 million, similar across tissue types.

The chain combines TRBV7-9 with TRBJ2-2; TRBD1 aligns across 9 bases. The receptor was derived from a man between 40 and 49 years old with primary liver carcinoma and hepatitis B virus infection. The sequencing input was tumor tissue from primary liver carcinoma. The CDR3 DNA reads TGTGCCAGCAGCCCCAGACAGGGGGATAAAACCGGGGAGCTGTTTTTT. Protein product: CASSPRQGDKTGELFF. Complete variable domain (other parts from reference TRBV7-9 and TRBJ2-2): DTGVSQNPRHKITKRGQNVTFRCDPISEHNRLYWYRQTLGQGPEFLTYFQNEAQLEKSRLLSDRFSAERPKGSFSTLEIQRTEQGDSAMYLCASSPRQGDKTGELFFGEGSRLTVL.